This TCR beta chain comes out of a study of shared clonotypes between healthy human individuals. The CDR3 runs to 15 residues. V was pared by 5 bases and J by 5 bases, with 11 bases of the junction left unmatched. Germline CDR1 MDHEN, CDR2 SYDVKM. An approximately 200 ng quantity of DNA, 25,000 to 35,000 T cell genomes, went into the sorted-subset replicate PCRs. Here immunoSEQ multiplex PCR was the method, and the copy in TCRdb shows in-frame clones only, minus some. The table has 2 million to 2.5 million clones, roughly 93% seen once. The sample comprised naive CD4+ T cells from PBMCs. Specified subset: CD45RA+ positively selected. V and J are TRBV28 and TRBJ2-5; TRBD1 matches at 7 bases. The source is a young man in good health. Some clones in this sample may be carry-over from other donors' samples. CDR3 sequence: CASSGDSGSRETQYF. CDR3 DNA: TGTGCCAGCAGTGGGGACAGTGGGTCTAGGGAGACCCAGTACTTC.